These 4 T cell receptor beta chains were sequenced from one sample in a study of blood T cells in healthy people across ages. Primers used in a second PCR of roughly 6 to 12 cycles were a sample-barcoded 5' primer and a J-beta primer mix. One entry per CDR3 protein, called by TCRdb with MiXCR from the 5' RACE reads. This sample carries 850,000 to 1,300,000 distinct CDR3 sequences, around 43% of them seen once, and the ten largest clones take under 20%. The sequenced material came from blood. These TCRs come from an older woman in good health.

This chain links TRBV7-2 with TRBJ1-4, with D perhaps matching TRBD1 (5 bases). This CDR3 comprises 15 residues. V was cut by 1 base and J by 4 bases, with 10 bases left in between. CDR1 and CDR2 from the germline V gene are SGHTA and FQGNSA. CDR3 sequence reads: CASSLDRGNNEKLFF. CDR3 coding DNA: TGTGCCAGCAGCTTAGATCGGGGGAATAATGAAAAACTGTTTTTT. The entire variable domain, with the rest obtained from reference TRBV7-2 and TRBJ1-4, is as follows: GAGVSQSPSNKVTEKGKDVELRCDPISGHTALYWYRQSLGQGLEFLIYFQGNSAPDKSGLPSDRFSAERTGGSVSTLTIQRTQQEDSAVYLCASSLDRGNNEKLFFGSGTQLSVL.

The chain uses TRBV6-6 and TRBJ2-1; tentatively, D is TRBD2 (7 bases). Germline lookup yields CDR1 MNHNY and CDR2 SVGAGI (reference sequence). CDR3 length equals 14 residues. V was pared by 2 bases and J by 8 bases, with 13 bases between. CDR3 nucleotide sequence: TGTGCCAGCAGTTACAGGAGGGAGGGGGATGAGCAGTTCTTC. It translates to CASSYRREGDEQFF.

This rearrangement joins TRBV20-1 to TRBJ2-1; D gene unclear. CDR1 is DFQATT, CDR2 SNEGSKA, per germline (reference sequence). V lost 8 bases, J lost 7 bases, and 18 bases lay in between. The CDR3 sequence is 13 residues long. CDR3 nucleotide sequence: TGCAGTACTAAGGGATTGGGTCGGAATGAGCAGTTCTTC. Protein: CSTKGLGRNEQFF.

The chain is built from TRBV25-1 and TRBJ2-1, with D maybe TRBD2 (7 bases). The J call may be wrong; the DNA end is better matched by TRBJ2-7. Germline-derived CDR1 and CDR2 are MGHDK and SYGVNS. This CDR3 contains 16 residues. CDR3 nucleotides: TGTGCCAGCAGTATTCGAGGGGGGGTGGTGGACAATGAGCAGTACTTC. Translating it yields CASSIRGGVVDNEQYF.